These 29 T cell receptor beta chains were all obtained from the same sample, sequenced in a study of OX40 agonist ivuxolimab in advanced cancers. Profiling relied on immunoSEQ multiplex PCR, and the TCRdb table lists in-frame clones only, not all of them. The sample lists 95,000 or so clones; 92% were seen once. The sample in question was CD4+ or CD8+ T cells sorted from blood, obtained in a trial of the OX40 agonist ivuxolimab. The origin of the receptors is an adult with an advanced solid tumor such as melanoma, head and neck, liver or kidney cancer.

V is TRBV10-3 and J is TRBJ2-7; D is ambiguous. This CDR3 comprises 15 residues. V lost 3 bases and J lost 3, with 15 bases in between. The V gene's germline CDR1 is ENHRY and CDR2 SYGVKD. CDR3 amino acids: CAISDYGTESYEQYF. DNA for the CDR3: TGTGCCATCAGTGACTACGGAACAGAAAGCTACGAGCAGTACTTC.

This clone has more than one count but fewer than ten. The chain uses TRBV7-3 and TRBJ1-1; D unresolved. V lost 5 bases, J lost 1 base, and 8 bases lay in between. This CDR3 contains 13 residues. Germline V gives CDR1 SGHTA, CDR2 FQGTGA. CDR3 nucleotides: TGTGCCAGCAGCCTTAAATCGAACACTGAAGCTTTCTTT. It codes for CASSLKSNTEAFF.

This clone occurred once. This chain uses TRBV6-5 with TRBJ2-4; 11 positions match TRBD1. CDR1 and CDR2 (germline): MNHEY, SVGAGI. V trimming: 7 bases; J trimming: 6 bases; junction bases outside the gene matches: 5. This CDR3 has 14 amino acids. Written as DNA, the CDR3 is TGTGCCAGCAAAAAGGACAGGGGGCCAAACATTCAGTACTTC. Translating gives CASKKDRGPNIQYF.

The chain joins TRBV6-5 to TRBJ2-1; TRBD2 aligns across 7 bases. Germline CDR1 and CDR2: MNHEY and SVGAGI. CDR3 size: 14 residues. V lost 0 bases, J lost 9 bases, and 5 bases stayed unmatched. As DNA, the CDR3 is TGTGCCAGCAGTTACTCCCCACTAGCGCCTGAGCAGTTCTTC. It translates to CASSYSPLAPEQFF.

CDR3 DNA sequence: TGCGCCAGCAGTGCGGGGAGCGGAGGAGAGCAGTTCTTC. As protein: CASSAGSGGEQFF. This chain joins TRBV10-1 and TRBJ2-1; perhaps TRBD2 as D (5 bases). V was trimmed by 4 bases and J by 10 bases, leaving 14 bases between them. The CDR3 spans 13 residues. Germline V lookup: CDR1 WNHNN, CDR2 SYGVQD (reference sequence).

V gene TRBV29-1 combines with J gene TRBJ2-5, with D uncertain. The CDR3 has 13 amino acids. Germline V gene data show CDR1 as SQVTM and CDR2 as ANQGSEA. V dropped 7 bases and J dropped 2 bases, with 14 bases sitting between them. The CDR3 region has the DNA TGCAGCGAGAACAGAGCTCCTCAAGAGACCCAGTACTTC. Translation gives CSENRAPQETQYF.

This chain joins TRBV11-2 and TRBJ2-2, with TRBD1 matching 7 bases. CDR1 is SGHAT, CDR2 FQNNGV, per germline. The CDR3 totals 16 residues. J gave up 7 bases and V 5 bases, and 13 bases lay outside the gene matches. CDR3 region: CASSIRQGGRVGELFF. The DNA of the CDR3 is TGTGCCAGCAGCATTCGACAGGGTGGTAGAGTCGGGGAGCTGTTTTTT.

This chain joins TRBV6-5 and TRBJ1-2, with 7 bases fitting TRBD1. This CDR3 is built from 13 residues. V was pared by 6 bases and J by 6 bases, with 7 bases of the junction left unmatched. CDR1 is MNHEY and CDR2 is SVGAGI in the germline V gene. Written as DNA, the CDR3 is TGTGCCAGCAGCCACAGGGGTGAGAATGGCTACACCTTC. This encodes CASSHRGENGYTF.

The CDR3 region has the DNA TGCGCCAGCAGCCCGGACCAAGAGACCCAGTACTTC. This gives the protein CASSPDQETQYF. The rearrangement links TRBV5-1 to TRBJ2-5, with unresolved D. Looked up from germline, CDR1 is SGHRS and CDR2 is YFSETQ. The CDR3 contains 12 residues. Deletions cut 4 bases from V and 0 bases from J, with 4 bases between.

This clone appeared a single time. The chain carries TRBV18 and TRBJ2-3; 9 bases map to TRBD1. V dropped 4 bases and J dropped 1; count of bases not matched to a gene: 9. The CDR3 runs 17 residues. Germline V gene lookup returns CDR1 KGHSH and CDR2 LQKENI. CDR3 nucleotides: TGTGCCAGCTCACGCCGGGACAGGGACGGGGGCACAGATACGCAGTATTTT. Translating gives CASSRRDRDGGTDTQYF.

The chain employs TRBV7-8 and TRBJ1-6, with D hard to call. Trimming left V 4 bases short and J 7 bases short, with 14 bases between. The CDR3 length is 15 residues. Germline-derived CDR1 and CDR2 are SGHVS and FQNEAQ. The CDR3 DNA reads TGTGCCAGCAGCTCCTCGACCCCGGGCAATTCACCCCTCCACTTT. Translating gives CASSSSTPGNSPLHF.

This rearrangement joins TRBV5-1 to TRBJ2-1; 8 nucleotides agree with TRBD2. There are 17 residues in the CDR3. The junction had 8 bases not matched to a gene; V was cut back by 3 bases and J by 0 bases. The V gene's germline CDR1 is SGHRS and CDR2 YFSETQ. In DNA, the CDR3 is TGCGCCAGCAGCTCTGGACTAGCCAGTTACTCCTACAATGAGCAGTTCTTC. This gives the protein CASSSGLASYSYNEQFF.

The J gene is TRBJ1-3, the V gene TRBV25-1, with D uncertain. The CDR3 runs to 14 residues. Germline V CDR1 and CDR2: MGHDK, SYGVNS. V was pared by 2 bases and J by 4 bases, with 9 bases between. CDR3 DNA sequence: TGTGCCAGCAGTGAAGAACGTTCGGGAAACACCATATATTTT. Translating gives CASSEERSGNTIYF.

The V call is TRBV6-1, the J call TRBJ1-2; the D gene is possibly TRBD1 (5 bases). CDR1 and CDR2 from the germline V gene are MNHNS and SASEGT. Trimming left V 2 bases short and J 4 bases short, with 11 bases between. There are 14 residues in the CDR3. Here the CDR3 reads CASSEQGPFYGYTF. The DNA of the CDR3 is TGTGCCAGCAGTGAACAGGGACCTTTCTATGGCTACACCTTC.

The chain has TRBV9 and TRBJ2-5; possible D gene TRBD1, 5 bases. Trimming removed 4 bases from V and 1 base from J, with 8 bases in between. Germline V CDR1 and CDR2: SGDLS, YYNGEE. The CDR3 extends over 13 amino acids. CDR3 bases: TGTGCCAGCAGCCCAGGGATCCAAGAGACCCAGTACTTC. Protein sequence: CASSPGIQETQYF.

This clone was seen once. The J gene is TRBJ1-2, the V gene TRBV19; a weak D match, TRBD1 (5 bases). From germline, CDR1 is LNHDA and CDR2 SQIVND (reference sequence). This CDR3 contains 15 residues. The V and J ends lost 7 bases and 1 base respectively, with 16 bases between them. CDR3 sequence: CASNPPGLSNYGYTF. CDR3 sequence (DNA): TGTGCCAGTAACCCACCGGGACTAAGTAACTATGGCTACACCTTC. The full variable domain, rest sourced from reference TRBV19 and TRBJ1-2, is DGGITQSPKYLFRKEGQNVTLSCEQNLNHDAMYWYRQDPGQGLRLIYYSQIVNDFQKGDIAEGYSVSREKKESFPLTVTSAQKNPTAFYLCASNPPGLSNYGYTFGSGTRLTVV.

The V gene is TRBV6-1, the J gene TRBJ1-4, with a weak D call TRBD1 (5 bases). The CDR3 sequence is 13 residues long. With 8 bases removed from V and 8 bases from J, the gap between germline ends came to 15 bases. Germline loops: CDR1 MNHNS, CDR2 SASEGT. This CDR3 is CASQSRGSEKLFF. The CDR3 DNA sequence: TGTGCCAGCCAGAGTCGGGGCAGCGAAAAACTGTTTTTT.

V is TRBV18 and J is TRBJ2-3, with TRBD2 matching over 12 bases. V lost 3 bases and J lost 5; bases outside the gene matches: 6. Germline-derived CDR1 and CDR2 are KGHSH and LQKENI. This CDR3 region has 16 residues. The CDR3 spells CASSPKTSGSVDTQYF. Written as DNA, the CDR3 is TGTGCCAGCTCACCGAAGACTAGCGGGAGTGTAGATACGCAGTATTTT.

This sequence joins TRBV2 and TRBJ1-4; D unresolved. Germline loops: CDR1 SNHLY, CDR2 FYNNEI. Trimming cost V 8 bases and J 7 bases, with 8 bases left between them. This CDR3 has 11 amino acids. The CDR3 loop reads CASVQSEKLFF. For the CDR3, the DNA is TGTGCCAGCGTGCAGTCTGAAAAACTGTTTTTT.

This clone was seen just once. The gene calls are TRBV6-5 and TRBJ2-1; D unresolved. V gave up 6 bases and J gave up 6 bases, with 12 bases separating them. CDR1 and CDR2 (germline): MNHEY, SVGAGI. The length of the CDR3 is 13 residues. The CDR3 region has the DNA TGTGCCAGCAGGCCCCCGAACGCCAATGAGCAGTTCTTC. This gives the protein CASRPPNANEQFF.

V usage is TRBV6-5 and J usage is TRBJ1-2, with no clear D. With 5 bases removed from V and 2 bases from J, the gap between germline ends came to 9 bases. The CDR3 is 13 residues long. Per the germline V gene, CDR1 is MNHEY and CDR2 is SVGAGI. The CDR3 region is CASSRVGNYGYTF. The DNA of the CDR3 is TGTGCCAGCAGTCGAGTTGGCAACTATGGCTACACCTTC.

In DNA, the CDR3 is TGTGCCAGCAGTGACCAAACTCAGCCCCAGCATTTT. Protein product: CASSDQTQPQHF. The rearrangement links TRBV6-1 to TRBJ1-5; D is undetermined. The V gene's germline CDR1 is MNHNS and CDR2 SASEGT. V lost 3 bases to trimming and J lost 6 bases, with 6 bases between them. The CDR3 covers 12 residues.

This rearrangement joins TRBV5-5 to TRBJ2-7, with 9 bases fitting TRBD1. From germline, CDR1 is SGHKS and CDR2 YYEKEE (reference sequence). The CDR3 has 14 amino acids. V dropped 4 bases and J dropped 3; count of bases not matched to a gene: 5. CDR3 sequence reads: CASSPPGQGYEQYF. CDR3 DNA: TGTGCCAGCAGCCCACCGGGACAGGGCTACGAGCAGTACTTC. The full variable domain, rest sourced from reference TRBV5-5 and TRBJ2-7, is DAGVTQSPTHLIKTRGQQVTLRCSPISGHKSVSWYQQVLGQGPQFIFQYYEKEERGRGNFPDRFSARQFPNYSSELNVNALLLGDSALYLCASSPPGQGYEQYFGPGTRLTVT.

The CDR3 sequence is CASTALGKSGNTIYF. The CDR3 DNA reads TGTGCCAGCACGGCGTTGGGTAAATCCGGAAACACCATATATTTT. V usage is TRBV7-9 and J usage is TRBJ1-3; D is unresolved. The CDR3 runs to 15 residues. The germline CDR1 and CDR2 sequences are SEHNR and FQNEAQ (reference sequence). V was cut by 7 bases and J by 4 bases, with 17 bases left in between.

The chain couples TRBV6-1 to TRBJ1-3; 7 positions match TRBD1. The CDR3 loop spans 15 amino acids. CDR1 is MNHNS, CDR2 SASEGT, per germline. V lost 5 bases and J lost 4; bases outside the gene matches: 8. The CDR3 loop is CASSRQTGSGNTIYF. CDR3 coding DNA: TGTGCCAGCAGTAGACAGACAGGGTCGGGAAACACCATATATTTT.

The CDR3 is CAIRSHSGANNEQFF. DNA for the CDR3: TGTGCCATCAGGAGTCATAGCGGGGCCAACAATGAGCAGTTCTTC. The chain is built from TRBV10-3 and TRBJ2-1, with 8 bases matching TRBD2. V shed 6 bases and J 5 bases; nucleotides not matched to a gene: 9. Germline-derived CDR1 and CDR2 are ENHRY and SYGVKD. The CDR3 is 15 residues long.

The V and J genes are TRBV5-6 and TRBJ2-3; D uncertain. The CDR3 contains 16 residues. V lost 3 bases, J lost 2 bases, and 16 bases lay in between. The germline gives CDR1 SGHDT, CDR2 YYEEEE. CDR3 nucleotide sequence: TGTGCCAGCAGCTCGGACGGACGGACGCTCACAGATACGCAGTATTTT. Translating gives CASSSDGRTLTDTQYF.

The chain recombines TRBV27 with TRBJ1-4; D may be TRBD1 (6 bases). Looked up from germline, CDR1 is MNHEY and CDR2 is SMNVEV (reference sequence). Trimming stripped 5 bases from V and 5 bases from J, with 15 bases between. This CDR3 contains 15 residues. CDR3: CASSGGQPGNEKLFF. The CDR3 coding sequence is TGTGCCAGCAGTGGAGGACAGCCAGGGAATGAAAAACTGTTTTTT.

CDR3 nucleotides: TGTGCCACCAGCAGAACGGGACAGGCGCCCTACGAGCAGTACTTC. It yields the protein CATSRTGQAPYEQYF. The V and J genes are TRBV15 and TRBJ2-7; 8 positions match TRBD1. This CDR3 is 15 amino acids long. The germline gives CDR1 LNHNV, CDR2 YYDKDF (reference sequence). J gave up 2 bases and V 2 bases, and 5 bases lay outside the gene matches.